These T cell receptor beta chains were read from a single sample in a study of blood T cell repertoires in COVID-19. Using immunoSEQ multiplex PCR, the repertoire was profiled, and TCRdb retains in-frame clones only, with some absent. This table holds over 250,000 clones, roughly 91% found once. The source material was PBMCs or T cells enriched from blood (not recorded which). These receptors were obtained from a woman aged 60-75 years who had recovered from COVID-19. CDR3s include the opening cysteine and the closing phenylalanine or tryptophan. Each record gives: clone size, D gene, J gene, V gene, CDR3 protein, CDR3 DNA. The D gene is left open where the match is weak. Clone size is shown for a subset of rows, as once, few, many or a class of expanded clone.

. TRBD1 TRBJ1-4 TRBV5-1 CASSRGQGALSEKLFF TGCGCCAGCAGCAGGGGACAGGGGGCGCTCAGTGAAAAACTGTTTTTT
. . TRBJ2-5 TRBV9 CARQGWETQYF TGTGCCCGCCAGGGTTGGGAGACCCAGTACTTC
. . TRBJ1-2 TRBV18 CASSPPFGGYTF TGTGCCAGCTCACCACCTTTCGGGGGCTACACCTTC
. TRBD1 TRBJ1-2 TRBV19 CASSQGAAGYTF TGTGCCAGTAGCCAGGGGGCTGCTGGCTACACCTTC
once . TRBJ1-5 TRBV5-5 CASSLGERQPQHF TGTGCCAGCAGCTTGGGGGAGAGGCAGCCCCAGCATTTT
. TRBD1 TRBJ1-1 TRBV5-4 CASSSTGWAEAFF TGTGCCAGCAGCTCGACAGGGTGGGCTGAAGCTTTCTTT
. TRBD1 TRBJ1-1 TRBV2 CASSEQGQGNTEAFF TGTGCCAGCAGTGAACAAGGACAGGGGAACACTGAAGCTTTCTTT
. . TRBJ1-3 TRBV6-5 CASSYSGDPTGNTIYF TGTGCCAGCAGTTATTCGGGGGACCCAACTGGAAACACCATATATTTT
. TRBD1 TRBJ2-7 TRBV5-1 CASSLHRGVYEQYF TGCGCCAGCAGCTTACACAGGGGTGTGTACGAGCAGTACTTC
. TRBD2 TRBJ2-3 TRBV28 CASSRPGLAGGFTDTQYF TGTGCCAGCAGTCGACCGGGACTAGCGGGAGGATTCACAGATACGCAGTATTTT
few TRBD2 TRBJ2-1 TRBV7-9 CASSPRLAGGSGNEQFF TGTGCCAGCAGCCCCCGACTAGCGGGGGGGTCTGGAAATGAGCAGTTCTTC
. TRBD1 TRBJ2-1 TRBV27 CASSLSVKHPPGQGANEQFF TGTGCCAGCAGTTTATCGGTAAAACACCCTCCGGGACAGGGGGCCAATGAGCAGTTCTTC
. . TRBJ1-2 TRBV5-5 CASSLWSGYGYTF TGTGCCAGCAGCTTGTGGTCAGGCTATGGCTACACCTTC
. . TRBJ1-5 TRBV28 CASSPNQPQHF TGTGCCAGCAGCCCGAATCAGCCCCAGCATTTT
. . TRBJ1-3 TRBV19 CASRALSSGNTIYF TGTGCCAGTAGAGCTCTATCCTCTGGAAACACCATATATTTT
. . TRBJ2-7 TRBV13 CASSLGKYEQYF TGTGCCAGCAGCTTAGGCAAATACGAGCAGTACTTC
. TRBD2 TRBJ2-1 TRBV7-3 CASSSPGLEEGDFNNEQFF TGTGCCAGCAGCTCTCCGGGACTAGAAGAGGGGGATTTTAACAATGAGCAGTTCTTC
. . TRBJ2-7 TRBV5-1 CASSPSAGSYEQYF TGCGCCAGCAGCCCATCCGCGGGCTCCTACGAGCAGTACTTC
. TRBD1 TRBJ1-2 TRBV11-2 CASSSGTGARGYTF TGTGCCAGCAGCTCCGGGACAGGGGCTAGGGGCTACACCTTC
. TRBD1 TRBJ1-1 TRBV12-3/TRBV12-4 CASSSTGDRAFF TGTGCCAGCAGTTCGACAGGGGATCGAGCTTTCTTT
. TRBD2 TRBJ2-3 TRBV7-9 CASSLSLSRGTDTQYF TGTGCCAGCAGCTTAAGTCTCTCGCGGGGGACAGATACGCAGTATTTT
. TRBD1 TRBJ1-1 TRBV28 CASRGTGGTEAFF TGTGCCAGCAGGGGGACAGGGGGAACTGAAGCTTTCTTT
. TRBD1 TRBJ1-2 TRBV13 CASSTGWTGGHGYTF TGTGCCAGCAGCACCGGTTGGACAGGGGGACATGGCTACACCTTC
. . TRBJ2-3 TRBV2 CASSEATEGWGTDTQYF TGTGCCAGCAGTGAAGCTACGGAGGGATGGGGCACAGATACGCAGTATTTT
once . TRBJ2-5 TRBV18 CASSPPSVETQYF TGTGCCAGCTCACCACCGTCAGTAGAGACCCAGTACTTC
. . TRBJ1-2 TRBV5-1 CASTREGHSPGYTF TGCGCCAGTACGAGAGAAGGACATTCTCCCGGCTACACCTTC
. TRBD1 TRBJ1-5 TRBV2 CASNRDREAQPQHF TGTGCCAGCAACCGGGACAGAGAGGCTCAGCCCCAGCATTTT
. . TRBJ1-5 TRBV6-6 CASSPGLLGQPQHF TGTGCCAGCAGCCCGGGACTCTTGGGCCAGCCCCAGCATTTT
. . TRBJ2-5 TRBV18 CASSHRETQETQYF TGTGCCAGCTCCCACCGGGAGACCCAAGAGACCCAGTACTTC
once . TRBJ2-7 TRBV5-4 CASSFRESYEQYF TGTGCCAGCAGCTTCCGGGAGAGCTACGAGCAGTACTTC
few . TRBJ1-4 TRBV7-9 CASRPGTADEKLFF TGTGCCAGCAGGCCCGGGACTGCAGATGAAAAACTGTTTTTT
. TRBD1 TRBJ1-5 TRBV6-5 CASKDREGQPQHF TGTGCCAGCAAAGACAGGGAAGGGCAGCCCCAGCATTTT
. . TRBJ1-6 TRBV3-1/TRBV3-2 CASSQLDRSSPLHF TGTGCCAGCAGCCAGTTGGACAGAAGTTCACCCCTCCACTTT
. TRBD2 TRBJ2-1 TRBV5-4 CASSPMGLAGQGEQFF TGTGCCAGCAGCCCGATGGGACTAGCGGGCCAAGGTGAGCAGTTCTTC
few TRBD1 TRBJ1-3 TRBV29-1 CSVEKTGTGNTIYF TGCAGCGTTGAAAAGACAGGGACTGGAAACACCATATATTTT
. . TRBJ1-5 TRBV2 CASRDTGWGGDQPQHF TGTGCCAGCAGAGATACCGGTTGGGGGGGAGATCAGCCCCAGCATTTT
. . TRBJ1-2 TRBV2 CASRMDSSYGYTF TGTGCCAGCAGAATGGACAGCTCCTATGGCTACACCTTC
. TRBD1 TRBJ2-2 TRBV24-1 CATSDLQRTGPHANTGELFF TGTGCCACCAGTGATTTGCAAAGGACAGGACCGCACGCGAACACCGGGGAGCTGTTTTTT
. TRBD1 TRBJ2-7 TRBV11-2 CASSLDVTGPYEQYF TGTGCCAGCAGCTTAGATGTGACAGGGCCATACGAGCAGTACTTC
. . TRBJ1-1 TRBV14 CASSFIDRNTEAFF TGTGCCAGCAGCTTCATCGACAGGAACACTGAAGCTTTCTTT